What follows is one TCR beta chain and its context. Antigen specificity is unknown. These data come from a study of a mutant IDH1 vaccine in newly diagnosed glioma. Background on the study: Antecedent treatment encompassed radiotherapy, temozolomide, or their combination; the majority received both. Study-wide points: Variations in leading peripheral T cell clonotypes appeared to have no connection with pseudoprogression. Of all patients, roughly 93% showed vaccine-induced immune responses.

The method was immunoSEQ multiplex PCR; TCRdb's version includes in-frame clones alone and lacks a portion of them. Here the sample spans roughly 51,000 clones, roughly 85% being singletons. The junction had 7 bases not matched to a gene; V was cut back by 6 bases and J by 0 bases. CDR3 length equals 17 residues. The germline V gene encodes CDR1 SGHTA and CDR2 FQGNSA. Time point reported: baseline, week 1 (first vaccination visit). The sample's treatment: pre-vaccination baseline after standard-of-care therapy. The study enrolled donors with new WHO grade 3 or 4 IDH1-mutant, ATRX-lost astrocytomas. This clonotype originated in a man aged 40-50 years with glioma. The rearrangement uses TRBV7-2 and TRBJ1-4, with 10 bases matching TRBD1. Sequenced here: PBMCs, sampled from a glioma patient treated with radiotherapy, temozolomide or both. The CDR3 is CASRGRDRGATNEKLFF. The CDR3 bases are TGTGCCAGCAGAGGCCGGGACAGGGGTGCAACTAATGAAAAACTGTTTTTT.